The next 4 T cell receptor beta chains were all read from a single sample in a study of cytomegalovirus exposure and HLA in healthy donors. The study ran its PCR with 60 Vbeta and 13 Jbeta primers. Assay used: immunoSEQ multiplex PCR; TCRdb lists only in-frame clones, some missing. The sample records some 76,000 clones, around 76% being singletons. The sequenced sample consisted of PBMCs. The origin of the receptors is a male donor in good health and CMV-seropositive.

The count of this clone is one. This chain uses TRBV28 with TRBJ2-7, with a tentative D call TRBD1 (6 bases). With 6 bases removed from V and 3 bases from J, the gap between germline ends came to 18 bases. This CDR3 comprises 15 residues. Germline V gene lookup returns CDR1 MDHEN and CDR2 SYDVKM. In DNA, the CDR3 is TGTGCCAGCAGCGGCAGGGGCGCCCGAGGCTACGAGCAGTACTTC. Amino acid sequence: CASSGRGARGYEQYF. The full variable domain, completed using reference TRBV28 and TRBJ2-7, is DVKVTQSSRYLVKRTGEKVFLECVQDMDHENMFWYRQDPGLGLRLIYFSYDVKMKEKGDIPEGYSVSREKKERFSLILESASTNQTSMYLCASSGRGARGYEQYFGPGTRLTVT.

This clone was picked up a small number of times. The rearrangement links TRBV6-6 to TRBJ2-7; weak D call: TRBD2 (5 bases). This CDR3 comprises 15 residues. The V gene lost 6 bases and the J gene lost 0 bases, with 15 bases spanning the gap. The V gene's germline CDR1 is MNHNY and CDR2 SVGAGI (reference sequence). CDR3 DNA sequence: TGTGCCAGCAGATTGACTGAGGGTAGCTCCTACGAGCAGTACTTC. It translates to CASRLTEGSSYEQYF.

J is TRBJ1-2 and V is TRBV6-5, with TRBD1 matching over 7 bases. The CDR3 sequence is 14 residues long. Germline loops: CDR1 MNHEY, CDR2 SVGAGI. V lost 5 bases to trimming and J lost 2 bases; unmatched junction nucleotides: 5. Here the CDR3 reads CASSDWDSNYGYTF. The DNA of the CDR3 is TGTGCCAGCAGTGACTGGGACAGCAACTATGGCTACACCTTC.

The V call is TRBV6-5, the J call TRBJ2-3, with D possibly being TRBD1 (6 bases). V was cut by 4 bases and J by 2 bases, with 7 bases left in between. The CDR3 has 13 amino acids. Per germline, CDR1 MNHEY and CDR2 SVGAGI. The CDR3 loop is CASSSGVTDTQYF. CDR3 DNA sequence: TGTGCCAGCAGTTCAGGGGTCACAGATACGCAGTATTTT.